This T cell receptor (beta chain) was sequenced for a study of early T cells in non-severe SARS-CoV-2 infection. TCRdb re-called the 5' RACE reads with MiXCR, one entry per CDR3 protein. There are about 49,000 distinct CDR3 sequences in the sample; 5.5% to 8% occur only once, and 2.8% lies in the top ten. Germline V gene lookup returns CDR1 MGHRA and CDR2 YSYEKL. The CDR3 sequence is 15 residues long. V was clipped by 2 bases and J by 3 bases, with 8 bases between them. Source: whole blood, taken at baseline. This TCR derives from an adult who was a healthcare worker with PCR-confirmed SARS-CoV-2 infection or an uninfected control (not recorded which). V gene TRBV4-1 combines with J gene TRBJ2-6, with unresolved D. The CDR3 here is CASSQQRGGANVLTF. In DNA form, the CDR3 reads TGCGCCAGCAGCCAACAGCGTGGTGGGGCCAACGTCCTGACTTTC.